These T cell receptor beta chains were read from a single sample in a study of blood T cell repertoires in COVID-19. Using immunoSEQ multiplex PCR, the repertoire was profiled, and TCRdb retains in-frame clones only, with some absent. The repertoire consists of about 44,000 clones, with approximately 88% occurring once and the leading ten covering 1% to 1.5%. Sequencing was done on a sample of peripheral blood. The receptors were sampled from a woman aged 40 to 50 with acute or convalescent COVID-19. The conserved cysteine and the conserved F or W are not part of the CDR3 here. The order of the fields is V gene, J gene, CDR3 protein.

V gene: TRBV15
J gene: TRBJ1-1
CDR3 protein: ATSRDQGRTEAF

V gene: TRBV13
J gene: TRBJ1-4
CDR3 protein: ASSLGPPGQGNEKLF

V gene: TRBV7-3
J gene: TRBJ2-1
CDR3 protein: ASSFSLAGSSNEQF

V gene: TRBV28
J gene: TRBJ1-2
CDR3 protein: ASSSPGTDNHGYT

V gene: TRBV7-8
J gene: TRBJ1-1
CDR3 protein: ASSWDRAPEAF

V gene: TRBV2
J gene: TRBJ2-3
CDR3 protein: ASQGTGPTDTQY

V gene: TRBV4-1
J gene: TRBJ2-7
CDR3 protein: ASSHPEVEFSYEQY

V gene: TRBV14
J gene: TRBJ2-5
CDR3 protein: ASSQGDGRRETQY

V gene: TRBV25-1
J gene: TRBJ2-6
CDR3 protein: ASSEGGSSGANVLT

V gene: TRBV30
J gene: TRBJ1-5
CDR3 protein: AWSVRTGVSNQPQH

V gene: TRBV7-2
J gene: TRBJ2-2
CDR3 protein: ASSSSGGAGELF

V gene: TRBV7-2
J gene: TRBJ1-2
CDR3 protein: ASSLAGYNYGYT

V gene: TRBV5-1
J gene: TRBJ2-7
CDR3 protein: ASSLGQGPYEQY

V gene: TRBV28
J gene: TRBJ1-2
CDR3 protein: ASGTGQGMYGYT

V gene: TRBV4-1
J gene: TRBJ1-4
CDR3 protein: ASSQSGGQRNNEKLF

V gene: TRBV5-1
J gene: TRBJ1-1
CDR3 protein: ASSLWTGTTEAF

V gene: TRBV18
J gene: TRBJ1-4
CDR3 protein: ASSPGQKEKLF

V gene: TRBV5-1
J gene: TRBJ1-2
CDR3 protein: ASSLDTGDLYGYT

V gene: TRBV27
J gene: TRBJ2-3
CDR3 protein: ASSLEGVSTDTQY

V gene: TRBV7-7
J gene: TRBJ2-5
CDR3 protein: ASSPQGSQETQY

V gene: TRBV5-6
J gene: TRBJ1-1
CDR3 protein: ASSLERGWGGTEAF

V gene: TRBV5-1
J gene: TRBJ2-2
CDR3 protein: ASSITRGGARSGELF

V gene: TRBV5-1
J gene: TRBJ1-1
CDR3 protein: ASSSGTGRTEAF

V gene: TRBV5-1
J gene: TRBJ2-3
CDR3 protein: ASSLAGGRDFSTDTQY

V gene: TRBV27
J gene: TRBJ1-3
CDR3 protein: ASRGAGNTIY

V gene: TRBV6-4
J gene: TRBJ2-1
CDR3 protein: ASREGLARNNEQF

V gene: TRBV12-3/TRBV12-4
J gene: TRBJ1-1
CDR3 protein: ASSLGGRVGF

V gene: TRBV7-2
J gene: TRBJ1-3
CDR3 protein: ASSLAQAVSGNTIY

V gene: TRBV7-2
J gene: TRBJ1-1
CDR3 protein: ATWRTVNTEAF

V gene: TRBV5-8
J gene: TRBJ1-5
CDR3 protein: ASSLGFGSNQPQH

V gene: TRBV11-2
J gene: TRBJ1-1
CDR3 protein: ASSLVPGTNTEAF